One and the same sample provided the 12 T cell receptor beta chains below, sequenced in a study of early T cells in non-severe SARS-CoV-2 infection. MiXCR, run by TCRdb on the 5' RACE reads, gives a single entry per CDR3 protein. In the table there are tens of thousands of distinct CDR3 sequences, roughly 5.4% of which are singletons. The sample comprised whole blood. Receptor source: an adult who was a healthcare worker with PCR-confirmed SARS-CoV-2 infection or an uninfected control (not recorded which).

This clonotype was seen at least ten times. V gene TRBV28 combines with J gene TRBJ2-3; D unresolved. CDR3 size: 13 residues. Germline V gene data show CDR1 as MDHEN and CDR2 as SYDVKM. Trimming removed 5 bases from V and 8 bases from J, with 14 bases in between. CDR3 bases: TGTGCCAGCAGTAACTCGACACGTCTTACGCAGTATTTT. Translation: CASSNSTRLTQYF.

Here the CDR3 DNA reads TGTGCCAGCAGCCAAGAAACAACAGGGGGACCAGAAAAACTGTTTTTT. It is translated as CASSQETTGGPEKLFF. The chain employs TRBV4-2 and TRBJ1-4, with 8 bases identical to TRBD1. Per germline, CDR1 LGHNA and CDR2 YNFKEQ. V dropped 0 bases and J dropped 8; count of bases not matched to a gene: 8. The CDR3 covers 16 residues.

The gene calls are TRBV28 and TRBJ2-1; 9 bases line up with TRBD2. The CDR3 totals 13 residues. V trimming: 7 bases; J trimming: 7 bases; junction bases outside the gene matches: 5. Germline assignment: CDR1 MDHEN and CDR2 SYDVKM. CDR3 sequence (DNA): TGTGCCAGCATGGGACTAGCTCGTAATGAGCAGTTCTTC. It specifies CASMGLARNEQFF.

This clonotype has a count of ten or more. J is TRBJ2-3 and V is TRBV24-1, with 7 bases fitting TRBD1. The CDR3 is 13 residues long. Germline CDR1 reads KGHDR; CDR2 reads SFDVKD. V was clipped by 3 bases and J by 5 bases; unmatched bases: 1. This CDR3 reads CATSDDREDTQYF. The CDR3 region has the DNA TGTGCCACCAGTGATGACAGGGAAGATACGCAGTATTTT.

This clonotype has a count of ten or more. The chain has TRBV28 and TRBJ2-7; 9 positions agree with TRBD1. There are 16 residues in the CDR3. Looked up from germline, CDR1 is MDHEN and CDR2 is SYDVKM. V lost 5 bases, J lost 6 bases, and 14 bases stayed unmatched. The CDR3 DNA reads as TGTGCCAGCAGTAAAATTCCGGGGACAGGGCCCTTCGAGCAGTACTTC. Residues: CASSKIPGTGPFEQYF.

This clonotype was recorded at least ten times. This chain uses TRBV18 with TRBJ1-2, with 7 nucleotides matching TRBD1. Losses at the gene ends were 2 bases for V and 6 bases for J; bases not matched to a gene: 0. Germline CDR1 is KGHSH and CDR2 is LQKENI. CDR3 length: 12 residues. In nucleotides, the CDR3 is TGTGCCAGCTCACCAACAGGGGATGGCTACACCTTC. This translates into CASSPTGDGYTF.

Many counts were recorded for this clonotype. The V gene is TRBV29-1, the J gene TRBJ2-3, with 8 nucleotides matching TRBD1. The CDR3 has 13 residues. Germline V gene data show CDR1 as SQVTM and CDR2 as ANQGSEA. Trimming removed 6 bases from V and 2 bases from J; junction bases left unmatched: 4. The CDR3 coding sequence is TGCAGCGTGGAGGGACAGGCCACAGATACGCAGTATTTT. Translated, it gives CSVEGQATDTQYF.

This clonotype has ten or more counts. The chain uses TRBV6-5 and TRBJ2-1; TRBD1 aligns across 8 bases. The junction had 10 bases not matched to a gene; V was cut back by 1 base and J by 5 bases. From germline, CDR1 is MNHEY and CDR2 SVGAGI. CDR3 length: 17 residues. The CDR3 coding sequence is TGTGCCAGCAGTTACTGGGGCGGACAGGGTAGGAACAATGAGCAGTTCTTC. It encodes CASSYWGGQGRNNEQFF.

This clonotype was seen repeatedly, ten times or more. CDR3 sequence reads: CASSLEAGFGYGYTF. The CDR3, as DNA: TGTGCCAGCAGCTTAGAAGCGGGGTTCGGCTATGGCTACACCTTC. The rearrangement joins TRBV7-2 to TRBJ1-2; no clear D gene. The germline V and J ends were trimmed by 1 base and 4 bases, with 13 bases remaining between them. The germline CDR1 and CDR2 sequences are SGHTA and FQGNSA. The CDR3 is 15 residues long.

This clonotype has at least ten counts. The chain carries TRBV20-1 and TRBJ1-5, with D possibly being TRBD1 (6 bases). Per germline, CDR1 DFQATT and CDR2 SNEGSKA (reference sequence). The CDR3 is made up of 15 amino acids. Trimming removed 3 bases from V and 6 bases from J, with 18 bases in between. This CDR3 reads CSARETGILGQPQHF. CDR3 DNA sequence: TGCAGTGCTAGGGAGACAGGTATATTGGGTCAGCCCCAGCATTTT.

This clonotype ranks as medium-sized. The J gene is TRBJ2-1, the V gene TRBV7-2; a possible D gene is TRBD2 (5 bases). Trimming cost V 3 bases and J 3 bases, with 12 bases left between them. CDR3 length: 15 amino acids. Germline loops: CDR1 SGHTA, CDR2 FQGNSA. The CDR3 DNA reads TGTGCCAGCAGCTTCGGGGATCCTCGCTACAATGAGCAGTTCTTC. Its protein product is CASSFGDPRYNEQFF.

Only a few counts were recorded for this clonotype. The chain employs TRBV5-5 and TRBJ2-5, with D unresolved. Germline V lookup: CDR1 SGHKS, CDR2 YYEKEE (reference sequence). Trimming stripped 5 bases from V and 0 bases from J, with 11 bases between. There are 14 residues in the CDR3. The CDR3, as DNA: TGTGCCAGCAGGTCGGCGAGTTACCAAGAGACCCAGTACTTC. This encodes CASRSASYQETQYF.